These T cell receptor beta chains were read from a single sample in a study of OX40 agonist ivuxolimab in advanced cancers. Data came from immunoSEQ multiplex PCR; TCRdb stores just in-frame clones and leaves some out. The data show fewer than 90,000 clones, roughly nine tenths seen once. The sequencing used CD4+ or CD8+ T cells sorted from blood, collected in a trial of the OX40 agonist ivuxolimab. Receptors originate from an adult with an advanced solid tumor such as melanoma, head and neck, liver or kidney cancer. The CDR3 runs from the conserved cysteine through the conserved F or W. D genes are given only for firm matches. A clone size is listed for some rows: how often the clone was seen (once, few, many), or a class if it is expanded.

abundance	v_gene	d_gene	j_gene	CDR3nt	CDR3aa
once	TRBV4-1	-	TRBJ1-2	TGCGCCAGCAGCCAAGATATGCGCACCACGGGGGCGCTCTATGGCTACACCTTC	CASSQDMRTTGALYGYTF
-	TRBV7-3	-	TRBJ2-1	TGTGCCAGCAGCCCCGGACACCCGGACCGCTTTAATGAGCAGTTCTTC	CASSPGHPDRFNEQFF
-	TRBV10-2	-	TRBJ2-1	TGCGCCAGCAGCACTCCGGGAAACAATGAGCAGTTCTTC	CASSTPGNNEQFF
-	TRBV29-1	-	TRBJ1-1	TGCAGCGTTTCTGGACAGCCGAACACTGAAGCTTTCTTT	CSVSGQPNTEAFF
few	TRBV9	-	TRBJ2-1	TGTGCCAGCAGCGTGGCAGACAGCTCCTACAATGAGCAGTTCTTC	CASSVADSSYNEQFF
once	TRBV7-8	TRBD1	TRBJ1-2	TGTGCCAGCAGCTTAGGGGTCGCGACAGGGGTTGGCTACACCTTC	CASSLGVATGVGYTF
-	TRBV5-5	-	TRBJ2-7	TGTGCCAGCAGCCGAATCTCTTTGATACCCGCCTACGAGCAGTACTTC	CASSRISLIPAYEQYF
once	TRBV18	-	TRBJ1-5	TGTGCCAGCTCACCATCCAATCAGCCCCAGCATTTT	CASSPSNQPQHF
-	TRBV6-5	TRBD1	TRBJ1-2	TGTGCCAGCAGCCGGACAGGGCTTTCCTATGGCTACACCTTC	CASSRTGLSYGYTF
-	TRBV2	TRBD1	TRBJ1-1	TGTGCCAGCAGTGATTGGGGACAGGGGAACACTGAAGCTTTCTTT	CASSDWGQGNTEAFF
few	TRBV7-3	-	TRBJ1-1	TGTGCCAGCAGTTTCGGACCGAACACTGAAGCTTTCTTT	CASSFGPNTEAFF
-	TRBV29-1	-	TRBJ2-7	TGCAGCGTTGAAGATGGGAGGATCGAGCAGTACTTC	CSVEDGRIEQYF
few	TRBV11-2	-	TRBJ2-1	TGTGCCAGCAGCTTAGGTTCTCGTCTATACAATGAGCAGTTCTTC	CASSLGSRLYNEQFF
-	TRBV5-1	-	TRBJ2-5	TGCGCCAGCAGCTTGGGCCTGACAGGCGATCAAGAGACCCAGTACTTC	CASSLGLTGDQETQYF
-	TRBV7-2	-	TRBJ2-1	TGTGCCAGCAGCTTTGGACAGCAAGGGAATGAGCAGTTCTTC	CASSFGQQGNEQFF
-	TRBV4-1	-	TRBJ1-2	TGCGCCAGCAGCCAGAACAGGGTTAACTATGGCTACACCTTC	CASSQNRVNYGYTF
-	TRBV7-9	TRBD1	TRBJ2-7	TGTGCCAGCAGCCAGGGGACAGGGGCTTACGAGCAGTACTTC	CASSQGTGAYEQYF
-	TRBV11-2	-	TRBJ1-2	TGTGCCAGCAGCTTTGGGGGAGGGGACTATGGCTACACCTTC	CASSFGGGDYGYTF
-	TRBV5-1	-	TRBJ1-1	TGCGCCAGCAGCTTGGAAAGGTGGAACACTGAAGCTTTCTTT	CASSLERWNTEAFF
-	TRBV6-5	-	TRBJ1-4	TGTGCCAGCAGTTACTCGAAAGGTGCAGCAGAAAAACTGTTTTTT	CASSYSKGAAEKLFF
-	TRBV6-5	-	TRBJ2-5	TGTGCCAGCAGACAGTCGGGTGATCAGACCCAGTACTTC	CASRQSGDQTQYF
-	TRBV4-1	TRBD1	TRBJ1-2	TGCGCCAGCAGCCAAGCTGTGGACAGGGGGAGATTCCGCTACACCTTC	CASSQAVDRGRFRYTF
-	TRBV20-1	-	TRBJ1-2	TGCAGTGTTACGGAAAGCTATGGCTACACCTTC	CSVTESYGYTF
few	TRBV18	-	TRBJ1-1	TGTGCCAGCTCACCTAGACAGTACACTGAAGCTTTCTTT	CASSPRQYTEAFF
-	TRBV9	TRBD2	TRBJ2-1	TGTGCCAGCAGCCCAATAGCGGGAGCAGTGTACAATGAGCAGTTCTTC	CASSPIAGAVYNEQFF
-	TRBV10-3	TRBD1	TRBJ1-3	TGTGCCATCAGCCCGGGACAGGGCTTCTATGGAAACACCATATATTTT	CAISPGQGFYGNTIYF
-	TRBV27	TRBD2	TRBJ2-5	TGTGCCAGCAGTCCCCTGGGGCGGCGGGAGGTAGGGGAGACCCAGTACTTC	CASSPLGRREVGETQYF
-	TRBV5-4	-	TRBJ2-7	TGTGCCAGCAGCTTGGCCTCCGGGAGTAGCTACGAGCAGTACTTC	CASSLASGSSYEQYF